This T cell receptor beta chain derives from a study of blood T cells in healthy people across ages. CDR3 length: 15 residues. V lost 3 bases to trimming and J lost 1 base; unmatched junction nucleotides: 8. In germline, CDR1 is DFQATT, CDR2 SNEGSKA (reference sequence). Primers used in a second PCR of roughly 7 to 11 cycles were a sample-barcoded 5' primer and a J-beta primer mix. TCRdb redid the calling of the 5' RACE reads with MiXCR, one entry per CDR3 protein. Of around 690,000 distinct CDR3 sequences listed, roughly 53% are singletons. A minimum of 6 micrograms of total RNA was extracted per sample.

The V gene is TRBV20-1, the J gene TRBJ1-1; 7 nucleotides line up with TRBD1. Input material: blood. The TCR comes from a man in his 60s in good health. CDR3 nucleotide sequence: TGCAGTGCTAGGGACCTAGGGGGCGCGAACACTGAAGCTTTCTTT. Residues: CSARDLGGANTEAFF.